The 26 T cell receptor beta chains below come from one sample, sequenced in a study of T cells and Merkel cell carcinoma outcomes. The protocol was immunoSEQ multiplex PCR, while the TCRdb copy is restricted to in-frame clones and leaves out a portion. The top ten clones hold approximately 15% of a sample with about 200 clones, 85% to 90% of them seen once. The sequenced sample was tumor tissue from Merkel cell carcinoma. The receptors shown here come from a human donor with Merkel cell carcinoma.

Here the CDR3 reads CASNREQGTYEQYF. The DNA of the CDR3 is TGCGCCAGCAATAGGGAACAGGGTACCTACGAGCAGTACTTC. V gene TRBV10-2 combines with J gene TRBJ2-7; D might be TRBD1 (6 bases). This CDR3 is built from 14 residues. In germline, CDR1 is WSHSY, CDR2 SAAADI. V dropped 7 bases and J dropped 2 bases, with 15 bases sitting between them.

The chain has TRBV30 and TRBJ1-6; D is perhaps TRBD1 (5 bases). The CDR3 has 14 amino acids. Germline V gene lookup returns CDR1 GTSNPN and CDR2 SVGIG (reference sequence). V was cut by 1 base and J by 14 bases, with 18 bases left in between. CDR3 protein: CAWSGRDDLRALHF. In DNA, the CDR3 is TGTGCCTGGAGTGGCCGGGACGACTTGAGGGCCCTCCACTTT.

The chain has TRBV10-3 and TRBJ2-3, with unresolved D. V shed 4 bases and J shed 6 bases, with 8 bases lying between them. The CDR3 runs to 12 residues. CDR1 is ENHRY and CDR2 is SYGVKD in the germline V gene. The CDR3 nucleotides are TGTGCCATCAGTGTGGAAGCGGATACGCAGTATTTT. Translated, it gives CAISVEADTQYF.

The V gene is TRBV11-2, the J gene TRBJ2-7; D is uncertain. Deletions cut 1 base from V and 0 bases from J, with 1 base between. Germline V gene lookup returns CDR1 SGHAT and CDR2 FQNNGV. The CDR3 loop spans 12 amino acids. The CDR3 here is CASSLGSYEQYF. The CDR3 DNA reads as TGTGCCAGCAGCTTAGGCTCCTACGAGCAGTACTTC.

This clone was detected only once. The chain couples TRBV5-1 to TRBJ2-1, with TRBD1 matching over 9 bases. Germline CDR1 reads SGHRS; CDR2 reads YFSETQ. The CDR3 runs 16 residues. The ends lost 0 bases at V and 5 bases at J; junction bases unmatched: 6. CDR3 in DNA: TGCGCCAGCAGCTTGGGCTGGACAGGGGAACACAATGAGCAGTTCTTC. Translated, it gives CASSLGWTGEHNEQFF. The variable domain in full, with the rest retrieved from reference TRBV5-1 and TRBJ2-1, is KAGVTQTPRYLIKTRGQQVTLSCSPISGHRSVSWYQQTPGQGLQFLFEYFSETQRNKGNFPGRFSGRQFSNSRSEMNVSTLELGDSALYLCASSLGWTGEHNEQFFGPGTRLTVL.

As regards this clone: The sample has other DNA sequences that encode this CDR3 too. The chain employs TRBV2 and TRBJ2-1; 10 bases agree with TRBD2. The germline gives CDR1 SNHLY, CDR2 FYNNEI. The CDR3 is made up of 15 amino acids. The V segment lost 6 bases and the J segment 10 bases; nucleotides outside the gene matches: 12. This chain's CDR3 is CASRESGRAGYEQFF. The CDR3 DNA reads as TGTGCCAGCAGAGAAAGCGGGAGGGCCGGGTACGAGCAGTTCTTC.

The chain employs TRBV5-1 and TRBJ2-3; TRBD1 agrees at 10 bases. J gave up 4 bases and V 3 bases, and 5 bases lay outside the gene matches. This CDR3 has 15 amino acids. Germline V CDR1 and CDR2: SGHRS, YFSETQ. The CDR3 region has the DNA TGCGCCAGCAGCTCCCACGGGACAGGGGCAGATACGCAGTATTTT. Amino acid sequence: CASSSHGTGADTQYF.

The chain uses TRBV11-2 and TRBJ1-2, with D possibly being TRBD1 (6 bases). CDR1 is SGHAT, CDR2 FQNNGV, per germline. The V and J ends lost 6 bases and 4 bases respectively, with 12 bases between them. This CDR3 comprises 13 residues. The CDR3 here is CASRPEGGYGYTF. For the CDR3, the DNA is TGTGCCAGCAGACCCGAGGGGGGCTATGGCTACACCTTC. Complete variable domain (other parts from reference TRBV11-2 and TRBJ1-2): EAGVAQSPRYKIIEKRQSVAFWCNPISGHATLYWYQQILGQGPKLLIQFQNNGVVDDSQLPKDRFSAERLKGVDSTLKIQPAKLEDSAVYLCASRPEGGYGYTFGSGTRLTVV.

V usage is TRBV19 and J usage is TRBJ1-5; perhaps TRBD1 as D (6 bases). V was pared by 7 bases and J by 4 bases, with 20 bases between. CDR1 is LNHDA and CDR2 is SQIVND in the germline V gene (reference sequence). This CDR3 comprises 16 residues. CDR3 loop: CASTTRAGGVNQPQHF. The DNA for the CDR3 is TGTGCCAGTACGACCAGGGCGGGGGGCGTGAATCAGCCCCAGCATTTT.

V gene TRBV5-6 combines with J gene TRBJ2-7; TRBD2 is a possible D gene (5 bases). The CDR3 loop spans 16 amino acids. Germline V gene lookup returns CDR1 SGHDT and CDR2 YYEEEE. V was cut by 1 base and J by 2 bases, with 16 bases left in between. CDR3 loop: CASSLKPGGWTYEQYF. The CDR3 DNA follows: TGTGCCAGCAGCTTGAAACCAGGAGGATGGACCTACGAGCAGTACTTC.

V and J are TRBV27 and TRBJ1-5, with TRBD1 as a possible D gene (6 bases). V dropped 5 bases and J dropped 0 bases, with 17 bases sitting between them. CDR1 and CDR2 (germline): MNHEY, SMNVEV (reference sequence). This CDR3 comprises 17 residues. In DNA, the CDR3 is TGTGCCAGCAGTCCCCGTAGGACAGTTAATAGCAATCAGCCCCAGCATTTT. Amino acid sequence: CASSPRRTVNSNQPQHF.

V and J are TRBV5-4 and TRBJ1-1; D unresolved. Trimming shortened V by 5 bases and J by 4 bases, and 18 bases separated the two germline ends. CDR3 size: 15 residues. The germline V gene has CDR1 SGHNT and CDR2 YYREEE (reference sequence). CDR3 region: CASRTSSTASTEAFF. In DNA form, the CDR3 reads TGTGCCAGCAGAACGTCCAGCACAGCCAGCACTGAAGCTTTCTTT.

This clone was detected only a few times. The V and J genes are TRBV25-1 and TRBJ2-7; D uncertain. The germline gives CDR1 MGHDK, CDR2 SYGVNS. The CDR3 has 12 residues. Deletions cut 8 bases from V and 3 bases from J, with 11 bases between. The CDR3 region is CASGVNFYEQYF. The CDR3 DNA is TGTGCCAGCGGCGTCAACTTCTACGAGCAGTACTTC.

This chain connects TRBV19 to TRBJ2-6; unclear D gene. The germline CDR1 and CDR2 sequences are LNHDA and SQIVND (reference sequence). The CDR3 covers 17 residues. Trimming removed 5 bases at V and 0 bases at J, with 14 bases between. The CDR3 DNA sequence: TGTGCCAGTAGTGACCCCGCGTTATTCTCTGGGGCCAACGTCCTGACTTTC. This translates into CASSDPALFSGANVLTF.

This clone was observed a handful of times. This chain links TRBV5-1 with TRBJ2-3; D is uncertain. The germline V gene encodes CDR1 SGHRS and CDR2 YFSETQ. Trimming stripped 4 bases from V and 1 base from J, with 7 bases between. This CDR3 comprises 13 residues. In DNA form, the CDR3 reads TGCGCCAGCAGCCCCGTCGGCACAGATACGCAGTATTTT. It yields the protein CASSPVGTDTQYF.

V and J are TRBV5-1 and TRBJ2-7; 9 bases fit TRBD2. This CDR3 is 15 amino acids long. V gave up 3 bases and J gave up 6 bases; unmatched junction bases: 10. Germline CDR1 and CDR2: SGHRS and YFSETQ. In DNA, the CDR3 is TGCGCCAGCAGCTACCTAGCGGGAATGAACCCCGAGCAGTACTTC. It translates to CASSYLAGMNPEQYF.

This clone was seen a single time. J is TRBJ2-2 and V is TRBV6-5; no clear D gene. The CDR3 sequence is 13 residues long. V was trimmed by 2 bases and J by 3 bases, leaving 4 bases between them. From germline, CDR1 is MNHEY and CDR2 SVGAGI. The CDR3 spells CASSYGDTGELFF. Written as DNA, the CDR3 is TGTGCCAGCAGTTACGGCGACACCGGGGAGCTGTTTTTT.

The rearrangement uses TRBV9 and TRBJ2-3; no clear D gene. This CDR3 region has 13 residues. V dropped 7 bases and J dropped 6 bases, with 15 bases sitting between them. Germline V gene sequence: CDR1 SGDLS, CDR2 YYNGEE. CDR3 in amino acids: CASESPGRDTQYF. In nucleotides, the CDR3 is TGTGCCAGCGAAAGCCCAGGCCGGGATACGCAGTATTTT.

CDR3 protein: CASSVGGQSPNEQFF. The CDR3, as DNA: TGTGCCAGCAGCGTAGGCGGACAGTCGCCCAATGAGCAGTTCTTC. The chain employs TRBV9 and TRBJ2-1; possible D gene TRBD1, 6 bases. The length of the CDR3 is 15 residues. Germline V lookup: CDR1 SGDLS, CDR2 YYNGEE. The V end lost 0 bases, the J end lost 6 bases, and 13 bases lay between the germline ends.

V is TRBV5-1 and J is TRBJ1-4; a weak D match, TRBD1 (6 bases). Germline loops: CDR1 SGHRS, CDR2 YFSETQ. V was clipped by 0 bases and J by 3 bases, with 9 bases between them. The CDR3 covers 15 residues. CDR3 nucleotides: TGCGCCAGCAGCTTGGGTCCAGGGGCTAATGAAAAACTGTTTTTT. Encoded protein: CASSLGPGANEKLFF.

The CDR3 nucleotides are TGTGCCAGCAGCGAAAGACCCCGGGACCAAACTTTCTTT. This codes for CASSERPRDQTFF. The chain combines TRBV9 with TRBJ1-1, with a tentative D call TRBD1 (5 bases). Germline V CDR1 and CDR2: SGDLS, YYNGEE. The ends were cut back, 3 bases at V and 12 bases at J, with 18 bases in the middle. The CDR3 runs to 13 residues.

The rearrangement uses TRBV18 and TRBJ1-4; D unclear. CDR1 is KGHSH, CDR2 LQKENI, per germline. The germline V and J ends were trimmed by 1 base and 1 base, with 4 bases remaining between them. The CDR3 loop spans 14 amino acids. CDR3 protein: CASSPQGTNEKLFF. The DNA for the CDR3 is TGTGCCAGCTCACCACAGGGAACTAATGAAAAACTGTTTTTT.

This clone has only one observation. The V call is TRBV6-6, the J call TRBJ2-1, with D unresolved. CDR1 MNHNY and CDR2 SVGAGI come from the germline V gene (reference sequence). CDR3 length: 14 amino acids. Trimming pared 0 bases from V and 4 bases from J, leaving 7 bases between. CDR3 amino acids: CASSYSHQYNEQFF. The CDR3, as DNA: TGTGCCAGCAGTTACTCCCACCAATACAATGAGCAGTTCTTC.

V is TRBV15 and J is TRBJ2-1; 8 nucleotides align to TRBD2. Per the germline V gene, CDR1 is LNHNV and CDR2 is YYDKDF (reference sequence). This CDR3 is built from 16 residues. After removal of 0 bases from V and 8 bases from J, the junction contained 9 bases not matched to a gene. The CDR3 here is CATSRDRSGRVDEQFF. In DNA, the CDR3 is TGTGCCACCAGCAGAGATAGAAGCGGGAGAGTGGATGAGCAGTTCTTC.

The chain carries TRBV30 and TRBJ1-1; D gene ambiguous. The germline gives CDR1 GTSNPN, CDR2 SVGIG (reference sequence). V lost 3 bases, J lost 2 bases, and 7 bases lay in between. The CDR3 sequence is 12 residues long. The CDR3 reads CAWRASNTEAFF. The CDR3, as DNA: TGTGCCTGGAGGGCCAGTAACACTGAAGCTTTCTTT.

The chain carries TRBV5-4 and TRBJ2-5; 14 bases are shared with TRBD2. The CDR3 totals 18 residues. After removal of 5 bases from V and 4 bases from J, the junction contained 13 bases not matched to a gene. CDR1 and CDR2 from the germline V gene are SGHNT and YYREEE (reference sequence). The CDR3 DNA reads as TGTGCCAGCAGGAAGACGTTGGGGACTAGCGGGGGTGCAGAGACCCAGTACTTC. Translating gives CASRKTLGTSGGAETQYF.